The 10 T cell receptor beta chains below all came from one sample that was sequenced in a study of cytomegalovirus exposure and HLA in healthy donors. PCR primers comprised 60 Vbeta and 13 Jbeta primers. Assay: immunoSEQ multiplex PCR; the TCRdb copy retains only in-frame clones and omits some. The table shows 110,000 to 150,000 clones, with over 65% occurring only once. Sample: PBMCs. The receptor set was obtained from a female donor in good health and CMV-seronegative.

Notes on this clone: Other DNA sequences within the sample encode an identical CDR3. The chain uses TRBV28 and TRBJ2-3; TRBD2 agrees at 11 bases. The germline gives CDR1 MDHEN, CDR2 SYDVKM. The ends lost 3 bases at V and 3 bases at J; junction bases unmatched: 2. The CDR3 loop spans 15 amino acids. For the CDR3, the DNA is TGTGCCAGCAGTTTTCTAGCGGGAGGAACAGATACGCAGTATTTT. Translated, it gives CASSFLAGGTDTQYF.

The CDR3 loop reads CASSPSTGVSGNTIYF. In nucleotides, the CDR3 is TGCGCCAGCAGCCCCTCGACAGGGGTGTCTGGAAACACCATATATTTT. The chain links TRBV5-1 to TRBJ1-3, with TRBD1 identical over 8 bases. Germline V gene data show CDR1 as SGHRS and CDR2 as YFSETQ. The CDR3 consists of 16 residues. V dropped 4 bases and J dropped 1; count of bases not matched to a gene: 7.

This clone was seen only a few times. This sequence joins TRBV6-1 and TRBJ1-5, with 7 bases lining up with TRBD1. The CDR3 extends over 16 amino acids. Germline-derived CDR1 and CDR2 are MNHNS and SASEGT. J gave up 2 bases and V 1 base, and 5 bases lay outside the gene matches. CDR3 residues: CASSEVPGGGNQPQHF. In nucleotides, the CDR3 is TGTGCCAGCAGTGAAGTACCAGGGGGAGGCAATCAGCCCCAGCATTTT.

The chain recombines TRBV4-1 with TRBJ1-1; no clear D. Trimming left V 4 bases short and J 2 bases short, with 11 bases between. The length of the CDR3 is 14 residues. Germline CDR1 and CDR2: MGHRA and YSYEKL. The CDR3 DNA reads as TGCGCCAGCAGCCTATATTCAACAAACACTGAAGCTTTCTTT. Amino acids: CASSLYSTNTEAFF.

This chain joins TRBV28 and TRBJ1-4, with TRBD1 identical over 9 bases. CDR3 length equals 15 residues. Germline CDR1 reads MDHEN; CDR2 reads SYDVKM. Trimming took 6 bases from V and 7 from J; bases not matched to a gene: 9. In DNA form, the CDR3 reads TGTGCCAGCAGCCAGATGGACAGGGGTTTTGAAAAACTGTTTTTT. Protein sequence: CASSQMDRGFEKLFF.

The chain is built from TRBV6-1 and TRBJ2-2, with D tentatively TRBD1 (6 bases). This CDR3 is built from 15 residues. Germline V CDR1 and CDR2: MNHNS, SASEGT. The V end lost 4 bases, the J end lost 1 base, and 10 bases lay between the germline ends. The chain's CDR3 is CASSALGQNTGELFF. DNA of the CDR3: TGTGCCAGCAGTGCTTTGGGACAGAACACCGGGGAGCTGTTTTTT.

This sequence joins TRBV7-2 and TRBJ2-5; no firm D call. CDR3 length: 12 residues. In germline, CDR1 is SGHTA, CDR2 FQGNSA. V gave up 5 bases and J gave up 4 bases, with 8 bases separating them. The CDR3: CASSRSRETQYF. The CDR3 region has the DNA TGTGCCAGCAGCCGTAGCCGAGAGACCCAGTACTTC.

The chain is built from TRBV7-2 and TRBJ1-1; 8 bases line up with TRBD1. The CDR3 loop spans 17 amino acids. With 5 bases clipped from V and 2 bases from J, the junction kept 13 bases outside the gene matches. Per the germline V gene, CDR1 is SGHTA and CDR2 is FQGNSA. The CDR3 protein is CASSRPSGTGSNTEAFF. CDR3 bases: TGTGCCAGCAGCCGCCCCTCCGGGACAGGCAGTAACACTGAAGCTTTCTTT.

V is TRBV29-1 and J is TRBJ1-1; TRBD1 agrees at 7 bases. The ends lost 3 bases at V and 2 bases at J; junction bases unmatched: 6. Germline lookup yields CDR1 SQVTM and CDR2 ANQGSEA. The CDR3 covers 14 residues. The CDR3 here is CSVDRAGGNTEAFF. For the CDR3, the DNA is TGCAGCGTTGATAGGGCAGGGGGAAACACTGAAGCTTTCTTT.

This clone has just one count. The chain has TRBV29-1 and TRBJ2-1, with D tentatively TRBD2 (6 bases). CDR3 size: 14 residues. Between the trimmed V and J ends, which lost 4 bases and 1 base, there was a span of 11 bases. Germline V gene lookup returns CDR1 SQVTM and CDR2 ANQGSEA. The CDR3 reads CSVVFSGSYNEQFF. CDR3 in DNA: TGCAGCGTTGTTTTTAGCGGATCCTACAATGAGCAGTTCTTC.